This T cell receptor (beta chain) was recorded in a study of blood T cell repertoires in COVID-19. This clone has a handful of counts. Sequencing was performed with immunoSEQ multiplex PCR; in TCRdb, only in-frame clones are kept and a portion is missing. The sample shows over 400,000 clones, 80% to 90% of them seen only once. The source is a woman between 55 and 75 years old who had recovered from COVID-19. Sample: PBMCs or T cells enriched from blood (not recorded which).

The CDR3 DNA reads as TGTGCCAGCAGCCAAGTGGAGTCTTCAACGCAGTATTTT. This codes for CASSQVESSTQYF. This rearrangement joins TRBV3-1 (or the pseudogene TRBV3-2) to TRBJ2-3; D is unclear. Germline V gene data show CDR1 as LGHDT and CDR2 as YNNKEL (reference sequence). V was cut by 1 base and J by 9 bases, with 11 bases left in between. The CDR3 length is 13 residues.